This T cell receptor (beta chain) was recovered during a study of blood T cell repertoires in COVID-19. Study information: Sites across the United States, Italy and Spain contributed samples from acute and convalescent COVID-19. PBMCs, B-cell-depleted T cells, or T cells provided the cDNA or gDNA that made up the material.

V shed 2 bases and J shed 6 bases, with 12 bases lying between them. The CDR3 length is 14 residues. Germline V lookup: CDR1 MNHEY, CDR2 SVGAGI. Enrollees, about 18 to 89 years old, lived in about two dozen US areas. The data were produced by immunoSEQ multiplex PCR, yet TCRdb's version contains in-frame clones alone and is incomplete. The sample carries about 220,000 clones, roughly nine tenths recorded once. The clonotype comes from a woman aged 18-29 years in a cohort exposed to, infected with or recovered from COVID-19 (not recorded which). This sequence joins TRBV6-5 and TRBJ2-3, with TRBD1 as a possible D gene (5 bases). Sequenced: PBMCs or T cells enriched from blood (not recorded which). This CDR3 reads CASSYQTESDTQYF. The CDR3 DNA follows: TGTGCCAGCAGTTACCAGACAGAGTCGGATACGCAGTATTTT.